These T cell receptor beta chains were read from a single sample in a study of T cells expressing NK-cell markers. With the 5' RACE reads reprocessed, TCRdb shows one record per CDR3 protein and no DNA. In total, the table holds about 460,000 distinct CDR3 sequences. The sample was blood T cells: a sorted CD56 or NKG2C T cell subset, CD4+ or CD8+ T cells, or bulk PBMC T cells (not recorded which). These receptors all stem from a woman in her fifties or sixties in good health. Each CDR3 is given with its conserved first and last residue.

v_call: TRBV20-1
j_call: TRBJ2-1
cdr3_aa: CSASTTASGKQFF

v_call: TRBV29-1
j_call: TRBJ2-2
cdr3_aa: CSAGVTGELFF

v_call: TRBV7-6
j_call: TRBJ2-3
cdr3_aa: CASTSGSFDTQYF

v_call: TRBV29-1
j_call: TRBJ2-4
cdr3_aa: CSSRKGNIQYF

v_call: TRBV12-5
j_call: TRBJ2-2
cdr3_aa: CASGKTGATNTGELFF

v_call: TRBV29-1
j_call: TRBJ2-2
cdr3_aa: CSVRPGVSAGELFF

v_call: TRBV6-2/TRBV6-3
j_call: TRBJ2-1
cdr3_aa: CASSYSQGLAASNEQFF

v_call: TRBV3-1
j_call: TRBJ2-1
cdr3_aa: CASSLPRTGAGGTNEQFF

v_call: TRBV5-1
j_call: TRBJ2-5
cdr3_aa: CASSLEGVQETQYF

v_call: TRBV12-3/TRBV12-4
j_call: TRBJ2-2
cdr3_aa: CASFKNSLTGELFF

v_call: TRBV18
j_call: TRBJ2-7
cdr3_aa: CASSPVIGGNEQYF

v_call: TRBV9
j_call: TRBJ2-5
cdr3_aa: CASSGAGRYQETQYF

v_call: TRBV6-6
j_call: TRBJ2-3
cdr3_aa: CASTFFSGSTDTQYF

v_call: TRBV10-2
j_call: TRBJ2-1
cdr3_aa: CASSEWSSGNEQFF

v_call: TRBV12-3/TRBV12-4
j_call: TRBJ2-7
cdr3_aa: CASSLAVWEGQYF

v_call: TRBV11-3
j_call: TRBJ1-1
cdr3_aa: CASSPSPRHPKGAFF

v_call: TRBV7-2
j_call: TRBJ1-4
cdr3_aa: CASSSSGGGAYNEKLFF

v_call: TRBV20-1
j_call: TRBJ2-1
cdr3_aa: CSARTKTNEQFF

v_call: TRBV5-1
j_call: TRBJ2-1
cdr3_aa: CASSGSTGASYNEQFF

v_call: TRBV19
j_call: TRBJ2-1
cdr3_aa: CASSMGQGAYNEQFF

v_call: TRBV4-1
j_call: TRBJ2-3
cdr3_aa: CASGGAADTQYF

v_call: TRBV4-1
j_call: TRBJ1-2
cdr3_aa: CASSRDRLANYGYTF

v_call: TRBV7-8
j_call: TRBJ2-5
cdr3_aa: CASSDSGTQYF

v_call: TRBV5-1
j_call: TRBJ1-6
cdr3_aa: CASSEGLNNSPLHF

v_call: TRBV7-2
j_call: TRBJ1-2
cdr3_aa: CASSLRGRTYGYTF

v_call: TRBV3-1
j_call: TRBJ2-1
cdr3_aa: CASSPQPNGVVEQFF

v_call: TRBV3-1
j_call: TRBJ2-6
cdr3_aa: CASSHRGLSGANVLTF

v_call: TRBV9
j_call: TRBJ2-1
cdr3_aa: CASSPRTSGRPREQFF

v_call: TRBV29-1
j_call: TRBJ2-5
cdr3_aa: CSVVSAGGFQETQYF

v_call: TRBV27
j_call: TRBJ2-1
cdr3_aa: CASSLGPSGTGEQFF

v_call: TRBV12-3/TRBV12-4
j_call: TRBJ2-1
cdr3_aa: CASSSPPGLAGGQYRNEQFF

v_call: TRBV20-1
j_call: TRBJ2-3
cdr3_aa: CSARAPTLGTDTQYF

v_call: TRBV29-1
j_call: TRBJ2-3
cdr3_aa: CSVEAGGRTDTQYF

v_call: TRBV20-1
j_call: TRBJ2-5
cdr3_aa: CSARDGGRAEETQYF

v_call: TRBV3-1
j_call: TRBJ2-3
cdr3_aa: CASSHRRQTDTQYF

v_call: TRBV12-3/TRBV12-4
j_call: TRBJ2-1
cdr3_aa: CASRERTSGLNEQFF

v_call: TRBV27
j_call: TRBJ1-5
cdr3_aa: CASSPRTSLRLSNQPQHF

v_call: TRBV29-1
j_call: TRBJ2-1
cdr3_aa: CSLLRPNEQFF

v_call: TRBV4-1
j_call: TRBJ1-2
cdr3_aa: CASSQAAGNGYTF

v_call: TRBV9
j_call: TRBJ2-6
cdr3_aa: CASSARTAPSEANVLTF

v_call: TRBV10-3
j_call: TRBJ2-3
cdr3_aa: CAISGSGTSTDTQYF

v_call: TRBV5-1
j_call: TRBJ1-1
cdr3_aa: CASSLRTGQNTEAFF

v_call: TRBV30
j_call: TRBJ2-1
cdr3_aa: CAWRSSGSRYNEQFF

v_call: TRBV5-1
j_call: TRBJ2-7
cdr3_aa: CASSLQPGGHEQYF

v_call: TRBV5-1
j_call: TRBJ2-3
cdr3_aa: CASSLAGGGPKDTQYF

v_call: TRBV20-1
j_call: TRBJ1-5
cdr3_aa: CSAAKGGAPRPQHF

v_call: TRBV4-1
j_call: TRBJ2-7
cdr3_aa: CASSQVARVASSSYEQYF

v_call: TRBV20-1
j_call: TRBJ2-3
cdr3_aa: CSASLASGRTDTQYF

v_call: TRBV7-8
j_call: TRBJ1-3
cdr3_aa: CASSLGATGDTIYF

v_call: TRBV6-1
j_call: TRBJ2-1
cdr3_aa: CASNRRASENNEQFF

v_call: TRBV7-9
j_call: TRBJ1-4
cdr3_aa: CASSPPRQGTNEKLFF

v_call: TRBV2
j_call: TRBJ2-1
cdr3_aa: CASSPPSGGYTDEQFF

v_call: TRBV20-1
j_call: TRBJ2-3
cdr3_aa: CSARTGVDTQYF

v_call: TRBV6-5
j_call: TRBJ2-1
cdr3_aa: CASSSPGGVGQFF